This note documents a single T cell receptor beta chain sequence. Its antigen is currently not known. Base qualities are not provided; no much larger clone lies one nucleotide away. The data derive from a study of CD8 T cells in Susac syndrome (dated by TCRdb to about 2019). General notes on the study: The study used repertoire sequencing to test whether antigen drove CD8+ T cell activation and differentiation in Susac syndrome. CD8+ T cell repertoire clonality was compared between over 9 healthy donors, approximately 14 Susac syndrome patients and around 15 multiple sclerosis patients. General findings and caveats noted by the study authors: The number of individuals in the TCR sequencing and HLA analysis was recognized as being relatively small.

RNA was extracted using the RNeasy kit, and about 0.45 to 1 ug of the RNA was reverse transcribed with random hexamers. The immunoSEQ multiplex PCR assay, covering 54 Vbeta and 13 Jbeta segments, was used to amplify TCR beta CDR3 regions. To correct PCR amplification bias, a synthetic template baseline was used for both primer optimization and computational correction. In the original analysis: Only productive sequences were kept, with reads annotated to V, D and J genes according to IMGT and analyzed in immunoSEQ Analyzer. To calculate clonality, Shannon entropy was normalized by log2 of the number of productive unique sequences and then subtracted from one. For each patient and control, public and private clones were evaluated among the 100 most prevalent clones. Clones were defined as Susac-specific when absent from the healthy and MS cohorts, from 1,000 to 1,100 published viral clones and from other ImmuneACCESS disease sequences. TCRdb reworked the public reads: Q25 trimming with fastp, MiXCR clone assembly, productive beta chains retained. Identical CDR3 protein sequences are pooled into one entry, listed with their most common genes and DNA. The V and J calls reflect TCRdb's pipeline rather than the authors' work. The sample data list about 300,000 distinct CDR3 sequences, and around 89% of these were observed just once. The top ten hold more than 0.15% of the sample.

As encoded in the germline V gene, CDR1 is MGHDK while CDR2 is SYGVNS. A distance of 14 bases separates the germline ends of V and J, which lose 2 bases and 6 bases respectively. The CDR3 contains 15 residues, cysteine and phenylalanine counted. Left in the record is the CDR3 DNA by itself, 45 bases read in frame from the first base. Peripheral blood CD8+ and CD4+ T cells from healthy donors, Susac syndrome patients and multiple sclerosis patients were profiled using high-throughput TCR beta sequencing. The multiple sclerosis controls were treatment-naive patients who had stable or active relapsing-remitting disease and met the revised McDonald criteria. Bulk CD8+ and CD4+ T cells were purified by magnetic negative isolation, while CD8+ TEMRA cells were enriched using FACS. Blood was drawn into EDTA tubes, processed within 24 hours, and PBMCs were isolated by density gradient centrifugation. PBMCs intended for TCR sequencing were frozen in liquid nitrogen and were later thawed in a 37 degrees C water bath. The sorted or isolated CD4+, CD8+ and CD8+ TEMRA cells had a purity of 90% or higher.

The specimen sequenced was CD8+ T cells from PBMCs. The chain was built from TRBV25-1 and TRBJ2-1; TRBD1 is possibly the D segment (7 matching bases). This TCR was sampled from a human donor with multiple sclerosis. The bases read TGTGCCAGCAGTGAAGGGTCAGGGGGGTCCAATGAGCAGTTCTTC. Its amino acids are CASSEGSGGSNEQFF.